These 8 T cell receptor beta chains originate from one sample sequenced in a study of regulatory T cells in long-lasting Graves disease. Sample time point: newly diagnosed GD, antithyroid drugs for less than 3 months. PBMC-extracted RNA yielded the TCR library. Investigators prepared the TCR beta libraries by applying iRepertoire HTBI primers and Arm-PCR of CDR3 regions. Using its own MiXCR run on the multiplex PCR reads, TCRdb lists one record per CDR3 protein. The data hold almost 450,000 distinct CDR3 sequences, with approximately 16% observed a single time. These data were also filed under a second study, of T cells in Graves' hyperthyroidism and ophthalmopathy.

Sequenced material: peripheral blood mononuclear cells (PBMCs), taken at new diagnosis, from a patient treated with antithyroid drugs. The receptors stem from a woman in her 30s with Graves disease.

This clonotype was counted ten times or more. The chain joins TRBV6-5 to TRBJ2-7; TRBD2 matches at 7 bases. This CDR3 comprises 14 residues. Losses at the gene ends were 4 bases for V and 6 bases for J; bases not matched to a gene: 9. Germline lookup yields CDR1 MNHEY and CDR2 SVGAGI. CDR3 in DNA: TGTGCCAGCAGTTTATCGGGGGGATCTGGCGAGCAGTACTTC. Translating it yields CASSLSGGSGEQYF.

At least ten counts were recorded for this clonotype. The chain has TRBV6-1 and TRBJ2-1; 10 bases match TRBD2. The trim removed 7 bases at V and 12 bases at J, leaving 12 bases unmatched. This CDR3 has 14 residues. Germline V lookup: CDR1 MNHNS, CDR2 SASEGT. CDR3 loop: CASNKEREGFGQFF. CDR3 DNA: TGTGCCAGCAATAAGGAGCGGGAGGGTTTTGGGCAGTTCTTC.

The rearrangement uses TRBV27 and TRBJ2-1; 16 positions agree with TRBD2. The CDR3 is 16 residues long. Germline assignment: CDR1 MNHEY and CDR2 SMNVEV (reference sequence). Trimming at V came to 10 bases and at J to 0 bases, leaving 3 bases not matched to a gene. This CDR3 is CATGLAGGPSYNEQFF. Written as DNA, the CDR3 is TGTGCCACGGGACTAGCGGGAGGGCCCTCCTACAATGAGCAGTTCTTC.

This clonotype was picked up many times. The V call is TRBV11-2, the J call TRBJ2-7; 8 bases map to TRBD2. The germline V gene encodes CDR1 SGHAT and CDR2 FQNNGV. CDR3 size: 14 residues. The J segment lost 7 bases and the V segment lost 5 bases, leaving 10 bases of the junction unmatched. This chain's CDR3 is CASSLLRGAGEQYF. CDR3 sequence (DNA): TGTGCCAGCAGCCTACTGCGGGGGGCGGGTGAGCAGTACTTC.

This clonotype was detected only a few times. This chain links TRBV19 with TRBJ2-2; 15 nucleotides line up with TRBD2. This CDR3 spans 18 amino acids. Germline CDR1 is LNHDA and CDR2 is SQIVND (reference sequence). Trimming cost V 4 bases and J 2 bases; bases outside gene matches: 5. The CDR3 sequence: CASSTPGLAGGNTGELFF. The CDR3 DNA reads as TGTGCCAGTAGTACCCCGGGACTAGCGGGAGGAAACACCGGGGAGCTGTTTTTT.

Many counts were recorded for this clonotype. DNA of the CDR3: TGTGCCAGCAAGGACAGGGCTAGCGGAGCCCCCTACGAGCAGTACTTC. It is translated as CASKDRASGAPYEQYF. The chain is built from TRBV28 and TRBJ2-7; possibly TRBD1 for D (8 bases). Germline loops: CDR1 MDHEN, CDR2 SYDVKM. Trimming stripped 7 bases from V and 2 bases from J, with 21 bases between. The CDR3 is 16 amino acids. Full variable domain (remainder filled in from reference TRBV28 and TRBJ2-7): DVKVTQSSRYLVKRTGEKVFLECVQDMDHENMFWYRQDPGLGLRLIYFSYDVKMKEKGDIPEGYSVSREKKERFSLILESASTNQTSMYLCASKDRASGAPYEQYFGPGTRLTVT.

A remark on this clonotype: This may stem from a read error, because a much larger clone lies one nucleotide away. CDR3 bases: TGTGCCTGGATGGGGTTCGGGGGGGGAGTTTGCAATGAGCAGTTCTTC. This codes for CAWMGFGGGVCNEQFF. The chain is built from TRBV30 and TRBJ2-1; 8 bases align to TRBD2. J gave up 6 bases and V 4 bases, and 14 bases lay outside the gene matches. The CDR3 length is 16 residues. CDR1 and CDR2 from the germline V gene are GTSNPN and SVGIG (reference sequence).

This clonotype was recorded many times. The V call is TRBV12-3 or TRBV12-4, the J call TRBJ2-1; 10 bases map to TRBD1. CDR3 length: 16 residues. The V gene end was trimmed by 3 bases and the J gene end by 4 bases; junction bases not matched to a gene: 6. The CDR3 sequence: CASSFLRDRGYNEQFF. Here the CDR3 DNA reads TGTGCCAGCAGTTTTCTCCGGGACAGGGGTTACAATGAGCAGTTCTTC.